Shown below are 25 T cell receptor beta chains from a single sample sequenced in a study of PD-1 blockade in mismatch repair-deficient tumors. Here immunoSEQ multiplex PCR was the method, and the copy in TCRdb shows in-frame clones only, minus some. The sample lists tens of thousands of clones; around 80% were seen once. The material was peripheral blood, obtained 44 weeks after starting pembrolizumab. These receptors were collected from an adult with mismatch repair-deficient cancer.

This chain connects TRBV2 to TRBJ1-3, with TRBD1 as a possible D gene (5 bases). The V end was cut by 1 base, the J end by 0 bases, with 7 bases between. Looked up from germline, CDR1 is SNHLY and CDR2 is FYNNEI. The CDR3 is 15 amino acids. This chain's CDR3 is CASSEVRGSGNTIYF. The CDR3 region has the DNA TGTGCCAGCAGTGAAGTAAGGGGCTCTGGAAACACCATATATTTT.

The chain links TRBV30 to TRBJ2-2; weak D call: TRBD2 (5 bases). The CDR3 covers 14 residues. V was clipped by 8 bases and J by 4 bases, with 17 bases between them. Per the germline V gene, CDR1 is GTSNPN and CDR2 is SVGIG (reference sequence). Here the CDR3 DNA reads TGTGCCGCCCGAGGGCTAGCTTCCACCGGGGAGCTGTTTTTT. This sequence encodes CAARGLASTGELFF.

This clone was observed once. This rearrangement joins TRBV6-5 to TRBJ2-7; the match to TRBD1 covers 8 bases. Germline V gives CDR1 MNHEY, CDR2 SVGAGI. The J segment lost 1 base and the V segment lost 2 bases, leaving 7 bases of the junction unmatched. This CDR3 has 16 residues. CDR3: CASSYPSGQGSYEQYF. The CDR3 coding sequence is TGTGCCAGCAGTTACCCCTCCGGACAGGGTTCCTACGAGCAGTACTTC.

The chain recombines TRBV12-2 with TRBJ2-5; the table's D call of TRBD2 was not tested on the DNA. TRBV12-2 is marked as a pseudogene. CDR3 size: 16 residues. The CDR3 DNA follows: TGTGCAAGTCGCTTAGTGTTAGCGGGACCACCAGAGACCCAGTACTTC. Translated, it gives CASRLVLAGPPETQYF.

In its sample, this clone was seen a few times. One end of the junction is discordant with germline, which a read error may explain. The genes are TRBV7-7 and TRBJ1-5; D not certain. Germline CDR1 SSHAT, CDR2 FNYEAQ (reference sequence). The CDR3 is 13 residues long. The CDR3 region is CASSPNLGQPQHF. The CDR3 DNA sequence: TGTGCTAGCAGCCCGAATCTAGGCCAGCCCCAGCATTTT.

The chain combines TRBV9 with TRBJ1-1, with D unclear. The CDR3 spans 13 residues. V lost 5 bases and J lost 3, with 11 bases in between. Germline V gene sequence: CDR1 SGDLS, CDR2 YYNGEE. The CDR3 is CASSSDGYTEAFF. The CDR3 DNA follows: TGTGCCAGCAGTTCTGACGGTTACACTGAAGCTTTCTTT.

Regarding this clone: One end of the junction does not line up with germline, which may come from a read error. The chain combines TRBV27 with TRBJ2-7; 11 bases are a match to TRBD1. The length of the CDR3 is 16 residues. Germline-derived CDR1 and CDR2 are MNHEY and SMNVEV (reference sequence). The CDR3 bases are TGTGCCAGCAGGTTATTCGTGGGACAGGGGGACCACGAGCAGTACTTC. Translation gives CASRLFVGQGDHEQYF.

This chain joins TRBV7-2 and TRBJ2-5; a weak D match, TRBD1 (6 bases). The assigned J gene may be wrong: the sequence end matches TRBJ2-7 better. Germline-derived CDR1 and CDR2 are SGHTA and FQGNSA. The CDR3 is 15 amino acids. CDR3 in amino acids: CASSTGQLGRYEQYF. The CDR3 coding sequence is TGTGCCAGCAGCACCGGACAGCTCGGTCGCTACGAGCAGTACTTC.

The chain combines TRBV15 with TRBJ2-7; D not resolved. Trimming left V 0 bases short and J 5 bases short, with 8 bases between. The germline gives CDR1 LNHNV, CDR2 YYDKDF (reference sequence). The CDR3 is 13 amino acids. This CDR3 reads CATSRDLTNEQYF. CDR3 nucleotides: TGTGCCACCAGCAGAGATCTTACGAACGAGCAGTACTTC.

V gene TRBV5-1 combines with J gene TRBJ2-3; D gene unclear. This CDR3 has 15 amino acids. CDR1 and CDR2 (germline): SGHRS, YFSETQ. Trimming took 0 bases from V and 2 from J, leaving 10 bases between them. DNA of the CDR3: TGCGCCAGCAGCTTGGAAGGCGTCTTCACAGATACGCAGTATTTT. Amino acids: CASSLEGVFTDTQYF.

This clone was seen a few times. V gene TRBV6-5 combines with J gene TRBJ1-4, with 7 positions matching TRBD1. With 5 bases clipped from V and 8 bases from J, the junction kept 5 bases outside the gene matches. Germline V gives CDR1 MNHEY, CDR2 SVGAGI. The CDR3 is made up of 13 amino acids. The CDR3 spells CASSTGVEEKLFF. CDR3 sequence (DNA): TGTGCCAGCAGTACAGGGGTTGAGGAAAAACTGTTTTTT.

V usage is TRBV6-1 and J usage is TRBJ2-2; weak D call: TRBD2 (6 bases). V was trimmed by 7 bases and J by 13 bases, leaving 13 bases between them. The CDR3 has 11 amino acids. CDR1 is MNHNS and CDR2 is SASEGT in the germline V gene. CDR3 amino acids: CASTRGNGLFF. CDR3 nucleotides: TGTGCCAGCACCCGGGGGAACGGGCTGTTTTTT.

The rearrangement joins TRBV2 to TRBJ2-2; a weak D match, TRBD1 (6 bases). The ends were cut back, 4 bases at V and 3 bases at J, with 12 bases in the middle. The CDR3 runs to 15 residues. Germline assignment: CDR1 SNHLY and CDR2 FYNNEI. The CDR3 here is CASSARGQYTGELFF. CDR3 DNA: TGTGCCAGCAGTGCCAGGGGCCAATACACCGGGGAGCTGTTTTTT. The variable domain in full, with the rest retrieved from reference TRBV2 and TRBJ2-2, is EPEVTQTPSHQVTQMGQEVILRCVPISNHLYFYWYRQILGQKVEFLVSFYNNEISEKSEIFDDQFSVERPDGSNFTLKIRSTKLEDSAMYFCASSARGQYTGELFFGEGSRLTVL.

This chain joins TRBV30 and TRBJ2-1, with D possibly matching TRBD2 (5 bases). This CDR3 has 12 amino acids. Germline V CDR1 and CDR2: GTSNPN, SVGIG (reference sequence). Trimming took off 7 bases at V and 5 bases at J, with 12 bases between the two ends. This CDR3 is CALLAANNEQFF. DNA for the CDR3: TGTGCCTTGCTAGCAGCTAACAATGAGCAGTTCTTC.

The chain is built from TRBV30 and TRBJ2-7; 10 positions match TRBD1. This CDR3 has 18 residues. CDR1 is GTSNPN and CDR2 is SVGIG in the germline V gene (reference sequence). After removal of 3 bases from V and 6 bases from J, the junction contained 20 bases not matched to a gene. In DNA, the CDR3 is TGTGCCTGGAGCCCTATCGGGCCCCCCGGACAGGGGGGTACCGAGCAGTACTTC. This gives the protein CAWSPIGPPGQGGTEQYF. The whole variable domain, remainder taken from reference TRBV30 and TRBJ2-7, is SQTIHQWPATLVQPVGSPLSLECTVEGTSNPNLYWYRQAAGRGLQLLFYSVGIGQISSEVPQNLSASRPQDRQFILSSKKLLLSDSGFYLCAWSPIGPPGQGGTEQYFGPGTRLTVT.

This sequence joins TRBV14 and TRBJ2-3, with D possibly TRBD2 on 6 matching bases. CDR1 SGHDN and CDR2 FVKESK come from the germline V gene. The V end lost 0 bases, the J end lost 5 bases, and 15 bases lay between the germline ends. There are 16 residues in the CDR3. This CDR3 reads CASSQDSGVGGDTQYF. The CDR3 DNA sequence: TGTGCCAGCAGCCAAGATTCGGGAGTCGGGGGAGATACGCAGTATTTT.

The chain joins TRBV27 to TRBJ2-1; D is unclear. CDR1 and CDR2 (germline): MNHEY, SMNVEV (reference sequence). The CDR3 has 13 residues. Trimming stripped 3 bases from V and 7 bases from J, with 10 bases between. The CDR3 reads CASSFKGRNEQFF. The CDR3 DNA reads as TGTGCCAGCAGTTTTAAGGGTAGGAATGAGCAGTTCTTC.

V is TRBV14 and J is TRBJ2-6, with 9 bases matching TRBD2. This CDR3 has 13 amino acids. From germline, CDR1 is SGHDN and CDR2 FVKESK. The V and J ends lost 8 bases and 13 bases, in that order; junction bases with no gene match: 9. The CDR3 protein is CASWLAGTDVLTF. The DNA for the CDR3 is TGTGCCAGCTGGCTAGCGGGAACAGATGTCCTGACTTTC. Complete variable domain (other parts from reference TRBV14 and TRBJ2-6): EAGVTQFPSHSVIEKGQTVTLRCDPISGHDNLYWYRRVMGKEIKFLLHFVKESKQDESGMPNNRFLAERTGGTYSTLKVQPAELEDSGVYFCASWLAGTDVLTFGAGSRLTVL.

This chain joins TRBV11-3 and TRBJ2-1; possibly TRBD2 for D (6 bases). V was trimmed by 1 base and J by 0 bases, leaving 13 bases between them. The CDR3 totals 17 residues. From germline, CDR1 is SGHNT and CDR2 YENEEA. CDR3 in amino acids: CASSLVRAGSSYNEQFF. In nucleotides, the CDR3 is TGTGCCAGCAGCTTAGTTAGGGCCGGGAGCTCCTACAATGAGCAGTTCTTC.

The V call is TRBV7-8, the J call TRBJ2-7; weak D call: TRBD2 (5 bases). The ends were cut back, 5 bases at V and 1 base at J, with 18 bases in the middle. CDR3 length: 16 amino acids. Germline assignment: CDR1 SGHVS and CDR2 FQNEAQ. Written as DNA, the CDR3 is TGTGCCAGCAGCACCGGAGGCTTCCGCACGTCCTACGAGCAGTACTTC. Encoded protein: CASSTGGFRTSYEQYF. Variable domain in full (rest from reference TRBV7-8 and TRBJ2-7): GAGVSQSPRYKVAKRGQDVALRCDPISGHVSLFWYQQALGQGPEFLTYFQNEAQLDKSGLPSDRFFAERPEGSVSTLKIQRTQQEDSAVYLCASSTGGFRTSYEQYFGPGTRLTVT.

The rearrangement uses TRBV6-6 and TRBJ1-1; D remains ambiguous. V dropped 8 bases and J dropped 6 bases, with 7 bases sitting between them. The CDR3 runs 10 residues. Germline V lookup: CDR1 MNHNY, CDR2 SVGAGI (reference sequence). Here the CDR3 reads CASGRAEAFF. Written as DNA, the CDR3 is TGTGCCAGCGGGAGGGCTGAAGCTTTCTTT.

This chain uses TRBV10-2 with TRBJ2-1, with a tentative D call TRBD2 (7 bases). CDR1 is WSHSY and CDR2 is SAAADI in the germline V gene. The CDR3 covers 15 residues. Trimming took off 3 bases at V and 4 bases at J, with 13 bases between the two ends. CDR3 DNA: TGCGCCAGCAGTGATATTAGGGGGGGGTACAATGAGCAGTTCTTC. Translating gives CASSDIRGGYNEQFF.

The chain joins TRBV4-3 to TRBJ1-5; tentative D call: TRBD1 (5 bases). The V end was cut by 0 bases, the J end by 7 bases, with 10 bases between. Germline CDR1 and CDR2: LGHNA and YSLEER. The CDR3 contains 14 residues. CDR3 protein: CASSQDAREQPQHF. In DNA, the CDR3 is TGCGCCAGCAGCCAAGATGCCAGGGAGCAGCCCCAGCATTTT.

The CDR3 nucleotides read TGTGCCAGCAGCTTGGCGGGGAGCACTGAAGCTTTCTTT. Protein sequence: CASSLAGSTEAFF. This rearrangement joins TRBV5-6 to TRBJ1-1; D gene unclear. CDR1 is SGHDT and CDR2 is YYEEEE in the germline V gene. V shed 0 bases and J shed 4 bases, with 7 bases lying between them. The CDR3 runs 13 residues.

This rearrangement joins TRBV5-6 to TRBJ1-4, with D possibly matching TRBD1 (6 bases). Between the trimmed V and J ends, which lost 4 bases and 3 bases, there was a span of 13 bases. The CDR3 sequence is 15 residues long. Germline V gene sequence: CDR1 SGHDT, CDR2 YYEEEE. The CDR3 protein is CASSPGDTSNEKLFF. CDR3 coding DNA: TGTGCCAGCAGCCCGGGGGACACCTCTAATGAAAAACTGTTTTTT.